Shown below are 20 T cell receptor beta chains from a single sample sequenced in a study of shared clonotypes between healthy human individuals (TCRdb year 2020). The library relied on the immunoSEQ multiplex PCR assay. TCRdb's version of the immuneACCESS table is confined to in-frame rearrangements and falls short of the full clone set. An unresolved V gene accounts for under half of the shortfall where checked; the remainder is of unknown origin. A total of about 2,500,000 clones appear in this sample, around 94% of them only once. Around 0.15% of the sample is held by the ten biggest clonotypes. The sample was naive CD4+ T cells sorted from blood. Explained via the paper, the cell subset or site label denotes: CD45RA+ positively selected. These receptors were obtained from a man younger than 35 in good health.

The V gene is TRBV9, the J gene TRBJ2-5; 8 nucleotides align to TRBD2. This CDR3 has 17 amino acids. Trimming at V came to 0 bases and at J to 5 bases, leaving 12 bases not matched to a gene. Germline CDR1 SGDLS, CDR2 YYNGEE. CDR3 in amino acids: CASSVGGTSGLAETQYF. The DNA for the CDR3 is TGTGCCAGCAGCGTAGGGGGGACTAGTGGGTTGGCCGAGACCCAGTACTTC.

The chain combines TRBV10-3 with TRBJ2-7, with D perhaps assigned TRBD1 or TRBD2 (5 bases each). The germline gives CDR1 ENHRY, CDR2 SYGVKD. Trimming took 2 bases from V and 4 from J, leaving 18 bases between them. The CDR3 is 16 amino acids. In DNA, the CDR3 is TGTGCCATCAGTGAGGGGACGTTAAGTAATCTTTACGAGCAGTACTTC. Translated, it gives CAISEGTLSNLYEQYF.

The J gene is TRBJ2-7, the V gene TRBV14; D not certain. Germline CDR1 reads SGHDN; CDR2 reads FVKESK. Trimming removed 1 base at V and 3 bases at J, with 16 bases between. The CDR3 is 16 amino acids. The CDR3 DNA reads as TGTGCCAGCAGCCAAGTGAAGGGAAAGTGGGGCTACGAGCAGTACTTC. Translating gives CASSQVKGKWGYEQYF.

This clone appeared once. This chain links TRBV6-5 with TRBJ1-5; 8 bases agree with TRBD1. The J segment lost 5 bases and the V segment lost 0 bases, leaving 3 bases of the junction unmatched. This CDR3 has 15 amino acids. Germline CDR1 MNHEY, CDR2 SVGAGI. CDR3 DNA sequence: TGTGCCAGCAGTTACTCGATACAGGGGGATCAGCCCCAGCATTTT. This codes for CASSYSIQGDQPQHF.

Of note for this clone: The identical CDR3 is also encoded by other nucleotide sequences in the sample. The rearrangement links TRBV27 to TRBJ1-4; TRBD1 might be the D (5 bases). Germline loops: CDR1 MNHEY, CDR2 SMNVEV (reference sequence). V was pared by 2 bases and J by 8 bases, with 12 bases between. This CDR3 is built from 14 residues. The CDR3 sequence: CASSLGGAGEKLFF. CDR3 DNA sequence: TGTGCCAGCAGTTTAGGCGGGGCGGGAGAAAAACTGTTTTTT. The complete variable domain, with remaining parts taken from reference TRBV27 and TRBJ1-4, reads EAQVTQNPRYLITVTGKKLTVTCSQNMNHEYMSWYRQDPGLGLRQIYYSMNVEVTDKGDVPEGYKVSRKEKRNFPLILESPSPNQTSLYFCASSLGGAGEKLFFGSGTQLSVL.

V and J are TRBV14 and TRBJ2-5, with 9 nucleotides matching TRBD1. V gave up 0 bases and J gave up 3 bases; unmatched junction bases: 11. This CDR3 comprises 18 residues. CDR1 and CDR2 from the germline V gene are SGHDN and FVKESK. CDR3 sequence (DNA): TGTGCCAGCAGCCAAGAAAAAACAGGGGGCCAAAGGAAAGAGACCCAGTACTTC. Protein sequence: CASSQEKTGGQRKETQYF.

The CDR3 region is CAWRNRGANTIYF. Here the CDR3 DNA reads TGTGCCTGGAGGAACAGGGGGGCAAACACCATATATTTT. The rearrangement links TRBV30 to TRBJ1-3; 8 positions match TRBD1. Germline V gene lookup returns CDR1 GTSNPN and CDR2 SVGIG (reference sequence). The CDR3 contains 13 residues. Trimming cost V 3 bases and J 6 bases; bases outside gene matches: 4.

This clone was recorded once. This sequence joins TRBV6-5 and TRBJ2-7; TRBD1 is a possible D gene (6 bases). The CDR3 consists of 12 residues. The V gene lost 6 bases and the J gene lost 3 bases, with 9 bases spanning the gap. Looked up from germline, CDR1 is MNHEY and CDR2 is SVGAGI. The CDR3 here is CASSLRGYEQYF. In DNA form, the CDR3 reads TGTGCCAGCAGCCTCAGGGGCTACGAGCAGTACTTC.

The V and J genes are TRBV7-2 and TRBJ1-1; weak D call: TRBD1 (6 bases). CDR1 SGHTA and CDR2 FQGNSA come from the germline V gene. Trimming removed 3 bases from V and 1 base from J, with 9 bases in between. The CDR3 totals 14 residues. The CDR3 DNA reads as TGTGCCAGCAGCTTTACAGGGCCGAACACTGAAGCTTTCTTT. It specifies CASSFTGPNTEAFF.

The chain recombines TRBV7-3 with TRBJ1-1, with a weak D call TRBD1 (6 bases). The germline gives CDR1 SGHTA, CDR2 FQGTGA. The ends were cut back, 1 base at V and 0 bases at J, with 9 bases in the middle. CDR3 size: 15 residues. The CDR3 protein is CASSLMGGLNTEAFF. The CDR3 DNA sequence: TGTGCCAGCAGCTTAATGGGGGGCCTGAACACTGAAGCTTTCTTT.

The chain has TRBV28 and TRBJ2-7; the match to TRBD2 covers 12 bases. The length of the CDR3 is 15 residues. Per germline, CDR1 MDHEN and CDR2 SYDVKM. V dropped 5 bases and J dropped 3; count of bases not matched to a gene: 5. The chain's CDR3 is CASSALAGGVYEQYF. The DNA of the CDR3 is TGTGCCAGCAGTGCTCTAGCGGGGGGGGTCTACGAGCAGTACTTC.

The rearrangement uses TRBV2 and TRBJ2-2, with D possibly TRBD1 on 6 matching bases. Trimming removed 7 bases from V and 4 bases from J, with 13 bases in between. CDR1 is SNHLY, CDR2 FYNNEI, per germline. CDR3 length equals 14 residues. The CDR3 nucleotides are TGTGCCAGCACAACAGGGCCGGTCACCGGGGAGCTGTTTTTT. Encoded protein: CASTTGPVTGELFF.

The gene calls are TRBV5-6 and TRBJ1-6; D gene unclear. V lost 1 base, J lost 10 bases, and 15 bases lay in between. Per germline, CDR1 SGHDT and CDR2 YYEEEE. The CDR3 runs to 15 residues. In nucleotides, the CDR3 is TGTGCCAGCAGCTTGAGAATTATCGGCGCCTCACCCCTCCACTTT. This translates into CASSLRIIGASPLHF.

V and J are TRBV11-2 and TRBJ2-5, with 7 bases aligning to TRBD2. Trimming took 2 bases from V and 1 from J; bases not matched to a gene: 4. The germline V gene encodes CDR1 SGHAT and CDR2 FQNNGV. This CDR3 is 15 amino acids long. CDR3 amino acids: CASSLLGGTQETQYF. CDR3 bases: TGTGCCAGCAGCTTATTGGGGGGGACCCAAGAGACCCAGTACTTC.

J is TRBJ2-1 and V is TRBV9, with a tentative D call TRBD2 (6 bases). V was cut by 4 bases and J by 0 bases, with 17 bases left in between. Germline CDR1 reads SGDLS; CDR2 reads YYNGEE. The CDR3 consists of 17 residues. CDR3 coding DNA: TGTGCCAGCAGCTCGAGTGGAGGGTACAGCTCCTACAATGAGCAGTTCTTC. Translating it yields CASSSSGGYSSYNEQFF. The complete variable domain, with remaining parts taken from reference TRBV9 and TRBJ2-1, reads DSGVTQTPKHLITATGQRVTLRCSPRSGDLSVYWYQQSLDQGLQFLIQYYNGEERAKGNILERFSAQQFPDLHSELNLSSLELGDSALYFCASSSSGGYSSYNEQFFGPGTRLTVL.

The chain carries TRBV7-8 and TRBJ2-7; TRBD2 matches 10 bases. V lost 3 bases to trimming and J lost 3 bases; unmatched junction nucleotides: 2. CDR3 size: 14 residues. Germline CDR1 reads SGHVS; CDR2 reads FQNEAQ. The CDR3 DNA follows: TGTGCCAGCAGCTTTCGGACTAGCGGCTACGAGCAGTACTTC. It is translated as CASSFRTSGYEQYF. Full variable domain (rest looked up from reference TRBV7-8 and TRBJ2-7): GAGVSQSPRYKVAKRGQDVALRCDPISGHVSLFWYQQALGQGPEFLTYFQNEAQLDKSGLPSDRFFAERPEGSVSTLKIQRTQQEDSAVYLCASSFRTSGYEQYFGPGTRLTVT.

CDR3 in DNA: TGCGCCAGCAGCAGCCCAGGGCGGCAGTACTTC. Translating gives CASSSPGRQYF. The gene calls are TRBV5-1 and TRBJ2-7; D is possibly TRBD1 (5 bases). Trimming removed 4 bases from V and 9 bases from J, with 11 bases in between. This CDR3 has 11 residues. Germline V gene sequence: CDR1 SGHRS, CDR2 YFSETQ.

The chain carries TRBV4-1 and TRBJ1-4; D gene unclear. Trimming left V 0 bases short and J 3 bases short, with 8 bases between. The germline gives CDR1 MGHRA, CDR2 YSYEKL. The CDR3 contains 15 residues. The DNA of the CDR3 is TGCGCCAGCAGCCAAGAGTTAGGGTCTAATGAAAAACTGTTTTTT. Its protein product is CASSQELGSNEKLFF.

This clone was observed a single time. The V and J genes are TRBV7-9 and TRBJ1-5, with D maybe TRBD1 (6 bases). Germline V gene sequence: CDR1 SEHNR, CDR2 FQNEAQ (reference sequence). V was pared by 5 bases and J by 0 bases, with 17 bases between. This CDR3 has 17 amino acids. DNA for the CDR3: TGTGCCAGCAGCGCAGGAGGGGGATCAAATAGCAATCAGCCCCAGCATTTT. This encodes CASSAGGGSNSNQPQHF.

This chain connects TRBV30 to TRBJ1-5; 7 nucleotides match TRBD1. The germline gives CDR1 GTSNPN, CDR2 SVGIG (reference sequence). The V and J ends lost 3 bases and 2 bases, in that order; junction bases with no gene match: 13. The CDR3 is 17 residues long. CDR3 region: CAWSPGGGPVGNQPQHF. CDR3 nucleotide sequence: TGTGCCTGGAGCCCAGGGGGGGGGCCAGTTGGCAATCAGCCCCAGCATTTT.